Listed below are T cell receptor beta chains from one sample, sequenced in a study of blood T cell repertoires in COVID-19. TCRdb keeps only in-frame clones here, not all; method: immunoSEQ multiplex PCR. The repertoire holds around 300,000 clones, 86% seen once, with about 3% in the top ten. The sequenced sample consisted of peripheral blood. These TCRs come from a woman aged 25 to 39 with active or convalescent COVID-19. Both conserved end residues are part of each CDR3. D genes are given only for firm matches. The listing skips clone size in some rows; elsewhere it reads once, few, many or a size class.

clone size	D gene	V gene	J gene	CDR3 protein	CDR3 DNA
-	-	TRBV30	TRBJ1-1	CAWSPSPGSTEAFF	TGTGCCTGGAGCCCGTCGCCGGGAAGCACTGAAGCTTTCTTT
-	-	TRBV5-5	TRBJ1-5	CASSLFGGWDSNQPQHF	TGTGCCAGCAGCTTGTTTGGAGGGTGGGACAGCAATCAGCCCCAGCATTTT
few	-	TRBV7-2	TRBJ1-1	CASSSNLRNTEAFF	TGTGCCAGCAGCTCAAACCTCAGGAACACTGAAGCTTTCTTT
-	-	TRBV27	TRBJ1-2	CASSWREDYGYTF	TGTGCCAGCAGTTGGAGGGAGGACTATGGCTACACCTTC
-	-	TRBV6-2/TRBV6-3	TRBJ2-7	CASSYSIGGEQYF	TGTGCCAGCAGTTACTCGATTGGGGGGGAGCAGTACTTC
-	TRBD1	TRBV7-9	TRBJ1-4	CASSADRAMDEKLFF	TGTGCCAGCAGCGCGGACAGGGCCATGGATGAAAAACTGTTTTTT
-	TRBD1	TRBV14	TRBJ1-2	CASSPYRGPYGYTF	TGTGCCAGCAGCCCCTACAGGGGGCCTTATGGCTACACCTTC
once	TRBD1	TRBV27	TRBJ2-5	CASSTWTGKTQYF	TGTGCCAGCAGTACCTGGACAGGGAAGACCCAGTACTTC
-	TRBD1	TRBV30	TRBJ2-3	CASLQGGSTDTQYF	TGTGCCTCCCTACAGGGGGGCAGCACAGATACGCAGTATTTT
few	-	TRBV19	TRBJ1-5	CASIVSEGRNQPQHF	TGTGCCAGTATAGTATCCGAGGGAAGAAATCAGCCCCAGCATTTT
-	TRBD1	TRBV19	TRBJ2-5	CASSFGTGQETQYF	TGTGCCAGTAGTTTCGGGACAGGACAAGAGACCCAGTACTTC
-	TRBD2	TRBV29-1	TRBJ2-1	CSVSGGPSYNEQFF	TGCAGCGTCTCGGGGGGTCCTTCCTACAATGAGCAGTTCTTC
-	TRBD1	TRBV28	TRBJ1-4	CASIPGGPNEKLFF	TGTGCCAGCATACCAGGGGGCCCCAATGAAAAACTGTTTTTT
-	-	TRBV5-1	TRBJ2-6	CASSLDRRVSSGANVLTF	TGCGCCAGCAGTTTGGACAGGAGGGTTAGCTCTGGGGCCAACGTCCTGACTTTC
once	-	TRBV24-1	TRBJ1-3	CATRGRMAGNTIYF	TGTGCCACCAGGGGGAGGATGGCAGGAAACACCATATATTTT
once	TRBD1	TRBV28	TRBJ1-5	CASSARQGTNQPQHF	TGTGCCAGCAGTGCCCGACAGGGAACCAATCAGCCCCAGCATTTT
-	TRBD1	TRBV28	TRBJ2-7	CASSLLTPMIRDRPYEQYF	TGTGCCAGCAGTTTATTAACACCGATGATCCGGGACAGACCCTACGAGCAGTACTTC
-	TRBD1	TRBV11-2	TRBJ2-5	CASTPSTGGVETQYF	TGTGCCAGCACCCCCTCCACAGGGGGCGTAGAGACCCAGTACTTC
-	-	TRBV7-3	TRBJ2-3	CASSLTGSGTDTQYF	TGTGCCAGCAGCCTGACGGGAAGCGGGACAGATACGCAGTATTTT
-	-	TRBV6-5	TRBJ2-1	CASSYSGQKYNEQFF	TGTGCCAGCAGTTACTCCGGACAGAAATACAATGAGCAGTTCTTC
-	TRBD2	TRBV5-1	TRBJ2-5	CASSQGGTGETQYF	TGCGCCAGCAGCCAGGGAGGGACCGGGGAGACCCAGTACTTC
-	TRBD2	TRBV9	TRBJ2-1	CASSVQGTSAHEQFF	TGTGCCAGCAGCGTACAAGGGACTAGCGCCCATGAGCAGTTCTTC
-	-	TRBV7-9	TRBJ1-2	CASSPGSPYLGSF	TGTGCCAGCAGTCCAGGGTCCCCCTACTTGGGGTCCTTC
-	-	TRBV6-5	TRBJ2-2	CATSRNTVTGELFF	TGTGCCACTTCCCGGAACACAGTTACCGGGGAGCTGTTTTTT
-	TRBD2	TRBV7-9	TRBJ2-7	CASSLGGGSSYEQYF	TGTGCCAGCAGCTTAGGCGGGGGGAGCTCCTACGAGCAGTACTTC
-	-	TRBV5-6	TRBJ1-1	CASSLVRLGPRTEAFF	TGTGCCAGCAGCTTGGTAAGGCTGGGGCCCCGAACTGAAGCTTTCTTT
-	-	TRBV29-1	TRBJ1-2	CSVGSPGAGGYTF	TGCAGCGTTGGGTCTCCCGGGGCGGGAGGCTACACCTTC
-	-	TRBV7-3	TRBJ1-1	CASSLSLGPGAEAFF	TGTGCCAGCAGCTTAAGTCTGGGGCCCGGCGCTGAAGCTTTCTTT
-	-	TRBV3-1/TRBV3-2	TRBJ1-2	CASSHMQGHKGYTF	TGTGCCAGCAGCCACATGCAGGGGCATAAAGGCTACACCTTC
once	-	TRBV10-2	TRBJ2-7	CASSANYEQYF	TGCGCCAGCAGTGCAAACTACGAGCAGTACTTC
-	TRBD1	TRBV28	TRBJ1-5	CASSQDRGGNQPQHF	TGTGCCAGCAGCCAGGACAGGGGAGGCAATCAGCCCCAGCATTTT
-	TRBD2	TRBV2	TRBJ2-3	CASSAGSGGVDTQYF	TGTGCCAGCAGTGCCGGTAGCGGGGGCGTCGATACGCAGTATTTT
-	TRBD1	TRBV7-7	TRBJ2-5	CASSSRQGEETQYF	TGTGCTAGCAGCTCCCGACAGGGGGAAGAGACCCAGTACTTC
-	-	TRBV4-2	TRBJ1-1	CASSQGVEGYTEAFF	TGTGCCAGCAGCCAGGGGGTGGAGGGGTACACTGAAGCTTTCTTT
once	TRBD1	TRBV29-1	TRBJ1-2	CSVGGGGPGGYTF	TGCAGCGTTGGCGGAGGGGGCCCGGGAGGCTACACCTTC
-	-	TRBV19	TRBJ2-7	CASSTTGHEQYF	TGTGCCAGTAGTACAACTGGGCACGAGCAGTACTTC
-	-	TRBV9	TRBJ2-1	CASSVDGRGNEQFF	TGTGCCAGCAGCGTAGACGGTCGGGGCAATGAGCAGTTCTTC
once	-	TRBV3-1/TRBV3-2	TRBJ2-7	CASSQVRRGRPTYEQYF	TGTGCCAGCAGCCAAGTTAGGAGGGGGCGTCCCACCTACGAGCAGTACTTC
-	-	TRBV7-2	TRBJ1-5	CASSPDGGRNQPQHF	TGTGCCAGCAGCCCGGACGGGGGTCGCAATCAGCCCCAGCATTTT
-	-	TRBV2	TRBJ1-3	CASSGRDSGNTIYF	TGTGCCAGCAGTGGCCGGGACTCTGGAAACACCATATATTTT
-	TRBD2	TRBV11-3	TRBJ2-1	CASSHRLAGMDEQFF	TGTGCCAGCAGCCATCGACTAGCGGGTATGGATGAGCAGTTCTTC
-	-	TRBV18	TRBJ1-6	CASSPDTPGHAVALHF	TGTGCCAGCTCACCAGATACACCCGGACACGCCGTGGCCCTCCACTTT
once	-	TRBV4-3	TRBJ1-1	CASSLYMNTEAFF	TGCGCCAGCAGCCTATACATGAACACTGAAGCTTTCTTT
-	TRBD1	TRBV7-2	TRBJ1-2	CASSLTGQGGYGYTF	TGTGCCAGCAGCTTAACGGGACAGGGGGGCTATGGCTACACCTTC
-	-	TRBV4-3	TRBJ1-2	CASSQDLGGTNYGYTF	TGCGCCAGCAGCCAAGATCTAGGCGGAACTAACTATGGCTACACCTTC
-	-	TRBV4-2	TRBJ2-5	CASSPQATQGSPRETQYF	TGTGCCAGCAGCCCCCAGGCGACTCAGGGCTCTCCAAGGGAGACCCAGTACTTC
-	-	TRBV18	TRBJ2-7	CASSSGQSYEQYF	TGTGCCAGCTCATCCGGACAGAGCTACGAGCAGTACTTC
-	-	TRBV7-9	TRBJ2-7	CASSHPGSVYEQYF	TGTGCCAGCAGCCACCCCGGGAGCGTCTACGAGCAGTACTTC
-	-	TRBV19	TRBJ1-1	CASRDPRGKNTEAFF	TGTGCCAGTAGGGATCCGCGGGGAAAGAACACTGAAGCTTTCTTT
-	TRBD1	TRBV30	TRBJ1-5	CAWSPRDRGVQPQHF	TGTGCCTGGAGCCCAAGGGACAGGGGAGTCCAGCCCCAGCATTTT
-	TRBD2	TRBV7-7	TRBJ2-3	CASSLGLAGTDTQYF	TGTGCTAGCAGCTTAGGACTAGCGGGCACAGATACGCAGTATTTT
-	-	TRBV4-2	TRBJ2-7	CASSQDPGGSSSYEQYF	TGTGCCAGCAGCCAAGATCCCGGCGGATCGAGCTCCTACGAGCAGTACTTC
-	-	TRBV2	TRBJ2-5	CASSGGLSETQYF	TGTGCCAGCAGTGGGGGACTGTCGGAGACCCAGTACTTC
-	-	TRBV5-1	TRBJ2-1	CASSARGAYNEQFF	TGCGCCAGCAGCGCCAGGGGGGCTTACAATGAGCAGTTCTTC
-	TRBD1	TRBV27	TRBJ1-4	CASSYRTGKEKLFF	TGTGCCAGCAGTTACCGGACAGGGAAAGAAAAACTGTTTTTT